A selection of T cell receptor beta chains follows, all from one sample in a study of glioma-infiltrating T cells. TCRdb passed the multiplex PCR reads through MiXCR, listing each CDR3 protein once. The repertoire consists of approximately 90,000 distinct CDR3 sequences, with roughly 23% occurring once and the leading ten covering roughly 6.7%. The sequencing input was glioma tissue, nonneoplastic brain tissue, or PBMCs (not recorded which). The receptor set was obtained from a human donor with low-grade glioma or glioblastoma, undergoing nonglioma brain surgery, or in good health (not recorded which). The CDR3 runs from the conserved cysteine through the conserved F or W. A D gene is named only where the DNA matches it firmly. Rows may omit the clone size; those that give it use once, few, many or a size class.

V gene	J gene	D gene	CDR3 length	clone size	CDR3 protein	CDR3 DNA
TRBV19	TRBJ2-7	TRBD2	16	-	CATTTGVAGGPYEQYF	TGTGCCACTACCACAGGGGTAGCGGGGGGCCCCTACGAGCAGTACTTC
TRBV12-3/TRBV12-4	TRBJ2-3	-	15	many	CASSLDRAGTDTQYF	TGTGCCAGCAGTTTAGACAGGGCGGGCACAGATACGCAGTATTTT
TRBV20-1	TRBJ1-1	-	12	medium-sized	CSARGPNTEAFF	TGCAGTGCGAGAGGACCGAACACTGAAGCTTTCTTT
TRBV12-3/TRBV12-4	TRBJ2-3	-	15	few	CASSPGRRRGDTQYF	TGTGCCAGCAGTCCCGGACGTAGGCGAGGAGATACGCAGTATTTT
TRBV2	TRBJ2-7	-	12	-	CASSPRDREQYF	TGTGCCAGCAGCCCTCGGGACCGCGAGCAGTACTTC
TRBV6-5	TRBJ1-1	-	14	many	CASSYSGQFEQAFF	TGTGCCAGCAGTTACTCGGGGCAGTTCGAGCAAGCTTTCTTT
TRBV25-1	TRBJ2-1	-	16	many	CASSEIQGGIYNEQFF	TGTGCCAGCAGTGAAATCCAGGGCGGTATCTACAATGAGCAGTTCTTC
TRBV10-2	TRBJ2-1	TRBD2	15	-	CASRSLAGPYNEQFF	TGCGCCAGCCGATCCCTAGCGGGACCTTACAATGAGCAGTTCTTC
TRBV10-3	TRBJ2-7	-	12	many	CAISESRGEQYF	TGTGCCATCAGTGAGTCAAGGGGGGAGCAGTACTTC
TRBV5-1	TRBJ2-1	-	13	-	CASSHPGAGEQFF	TGCGCCAGCAGCCATCCGGGGGCAGGTGAGCAGTTCTTC
TRBV7-9	TRBJ1-4	-	16	many	CASSAVLQGFNEKLFF	TGTGCCAGCAGCGCGGTTCTACAGGGATTTAATGAAAAACTGTTTTTT
TRBV5-1	TRBJ2-7	-	15	few	CASSQGSYSSYEQYF	TGCGCCAGCAGCCAGGGGAGTTACAGCTCCTACGAGCAGTACTTC
TRBV29-1	TRBJ2-3	-	15	-	CSVGSLGNRADTQYF	TGCAGCGTTGGAAGTTTGGGAAATAGGGCAGATACGCAGTATTTT
TRBV2	TRBJ2-3	TRBD2	14	many	CASKRREFPDTQYF	TGTGCCAGCAAGAGGCGGGAGTTCCCAGATACGCAGTATTTT
TRBV5-1	TRBJ1-2	-	16	few	CASSLQSGAGDYGYTF	TGCGCCAGCAGCTTGCAATCAGGGGCCGGGGACTATGGCTACACCTTC
TRBV6-5	TRBJ1-2	-	13	many	CASSYVGGGGYTF	TGTGCCAGCAGTTACGTTGGAGGGGGTGGCTACACCTTC
TRBV18	TRBJ2-1	-	15	few	CASSPPEARYNEQFF	TGTGCCAGCTCACCACCGGAAGCCCGCTACAATGAGCAGTTCTTC
TRBV20-1	TRBJ1-1	-	12	many	CSASGSRAEAFF	TGCAGTGCTAGCGGGTCAAGGGCTGAAGCTTTCTTT
TRBV12-3/TRBV12-4	TRBJ1-5	-	14	few	CASSFLVVDQPQHF	TGTGCCAGCAGTTTTTTAGTGGTGGATCAGCCCCAGCATTTT
TRBV15	TRBJ2-5	-	13	-	CATSRDLGDEQYF	TGTGCCACCAGCAGAGATCTCGGCGATGAGCAGTACTTC
TRBV27	TRBJ1-2	TRBD1	15	many	CASRRQGAVTYGYTF	TGTGCCAGCCGACGTCAGGGGGCGGTGACCTATGGCTACACCTTC
TRBV5-4	TRBJ1-1	TRBD1	13	many	CASSFGQGTEAFF	TGTGCCAGCAGCTTTGGACAGGGCACTGAAGCTTTCTTT
TRBV24-1	TRBJ2-3	TRBD1	17	many	CATSDGPGTGYTDTQYF	TGTGCCACCAGTGATGGCCCCGGGACAGGGTACACAGATACGCAGTATTTT
TRBV18	TRBJ1-1	-	14	many	CASSVRGQMTEAFF	TGTGCCAGCTCGGTCAGGGGCCAAATGACTGAAGCTTTCTTT
TRBV10-1	TRBJ2-3	TRBD2	15	many	CASSARTSGADTQYF	TGCGCCAGCAGCGCTCGGACTAGCGGTGCAGATACGCAGTATTTT
TRBV6-2/TRBV6-3	TRBJ2-2	TRBD2	15	many	CAIRSSGGRTGELFF	TGTGCCATACGATCTAGCGGGGGGAGGACCGGGGAGCTGTTTTTT
TRBV19	TRBJ2-3	-	16	-	CASSIDATGFIDTQYF	TGTGCCAGTAGTATAGACGCGACGGGGTTTATTGATACGCAGTATTTT
TRBV12-3/TRBV12-4	TRBJ2-7	-	14	few	CASSLALTGDEQYF	TGTGCCAGCAGTTTAGCGCTTACAGGAGACGAGCAGTACTTC
TRBV20-1	TRBJ2-1	TRBD2	13	many	CSATSGGYNEQFF	TGCAGTGCTACTAGCGGGGGGTACAATGAGCAGTTCTTC
TRBV20-1	TRBJ1-6	-	15	-	CSARDAFGGNLPLHF	TGCAGTGCTAGAGATGCTTTTGGAGGGAATTTACCCCTCCACTTT
TRBV18	TRBJ1-6	-	14	few	CASSPRDPNSPLHF	TGTGCCAGCTCACCAAGGGATCCAAATTCACCCCTCCACTTT
TRBV29-1	TRBJ1-1	-	13	many	CSVDAGGDTEAFF	TGCAGCGTTGATGCGGGCGGGGACACTGAAGCTTTCTTT
TRBV18	TRBJ2-3	-	14	many	CASSQAVSSDTQYF	TGTGCCAGCTCACAAGCTGTGAGCTCAGATACGCAGTATTTT
TRBV10-3	TRBJ2-3	TRBD2	14	many	CAISEGTTTDTQYF	TGTGCCATCAGTGAGGGGACTACCACAGATACGCAGTATTTT
TRBV19	TRBJ1-2	TRBD1	18	many	CASSLYRAQGKANYGYTF	TGTGCCAGTAGTCTATACCGGGCACAGGGGAAGGCTAACTATGGCTACACCTTC
TRBV20-1	TRBJ2-5	TRBD2	15	many	CSAIRTIAGGETQYF	TGCAGTGCTATCCGGACAATAGCGGGAGGGGAGACCCAGTACTTC
TRBV11-2	TRBJ2-1	TRBD2	16	-	CASSNSRAGGRNEQFF	TGTGCCAGCAGCAATTCTCGCGCGGGGGGGCGGAATGAGCAGTTCTTC
TRBV7-9	TRBJ1-1	-	13	-	CASSLSQNTEALF	TGTGCCAGCAGCTTATCCCAGAACACTGAAGCTTTATTT
TRBV12-3/TRBV12-4	TRBJ1-2	-	13	-	CASSLLGPYGYTF	TGTGCCAGCAGTTTACTGGGACCCTATGGCTACACCTTC
TRBV20-1	TRBJ2-3	TRBD2	15	many	CSHRVQRGEWDTQYF	TGCAGTCACAGGGTCCAGCGGGGGGAGTGGGATACGCAGTATTTT
TRBV5-1	TRBJ2-3	TRBD2	16	once	CASSLRSSGSTDTQYF	TGCGCCAGCAGCTTGCGGTCTAGCGGGAGTACAGATACGCAGTATTTT
TRBV19	TRBJ2-6	-	16	-	CASSHGSSGVTNLLTF	TGTGCCAGTAGTCATGGAAGCTCTGGGGTGACCAACCTCCTGACTTTC
TRBV7-6	TRBJ1-3	-	17	-	CASSLGTAAPGGNTIYF	TGTGCCAGCAGCTTAGGGACAGCGGCGCCGGGGGGAAACACCATATATTTT
TRBV7-2	TRBJ2-1	-	14	many	CASSLLGLVNEQFF	TGTGCCAGCAGCTTATTGGGGCTGGTCAATGAGCAGTTCTTC
TRBV19	TRBJ2-5	-	13	-	CASSPGLGGTQYF	TGTGCCAGTAGTCCTGGCTTAGGCGGGACCCAGTACTTC
TRBV10-3	TRBJ1-1	-	13	-	CAITFRDNTEAFF	TGTGCCATCACCTTCAGGGATAACACTGAAGCTTTCTTT